The clone carrying this TCR beta chain came up many times. Its target is not known. V lost 0 bases to trimming and J lost 2 bases; unmatched junction nucleotides: 6. The CDR3 is 17 residues long. Germline values: CDR1 LGHNA, CDR2 YNFKEQ. Unsorted libraries were generated from 2 million PBMCs held at -80 degrees C. By 5'RACE with 10-nucleotide random UMIs, the cDNA was made. Over 160 million TCR-beta sequences, together covering 15-18 subjects, were produced by every individual sequencing run that was carried out. One entry per CDR3 protein results from TCRdb running MiXCR on the 5' RACE reads. This table holds about 76,000 distinct CDR3 sequences, 17% found once. These data are taken from a study of neurological immune-mediated disorders. The study's findings and limits: None of the CDR3 amino acid sequences found in expanded clones was shared across subjects. This suggests that the TCR-beta repertoires were private in all groups.

Material for sequencing was PBMCs. The source is a woman aged 40 to 50 in good health. The chain uses TRBV4-2 and TRBJ2-3; 9 nucleotides line up with TRBD2. In DNA, the CDR3 is TGTGCCAGCAGCCAAGAGGTAGCGGGGGCCCACACAGATACGCAGTATTTT. Protein sequence: CASSQEVAGAHTDTQYF.